This TCR beta chain was sequenced in a study of blood T cell repertoires in COVID-19. Germline CDR1 SGDLS, CDR2 YYNGEE. This CDR3 spans 14 amino acids. V was pared by 1 base and J by 7 bases, with 9 bases between. Some clones are missing from TCRdb's copy, which holds only in-frame ones; the method was immunoSEQ multiplex PCR. The top ten hold less than 0.75% of the sample, which has some 430,000 clones, around 90% seen once. The specimen was PBMCs or T cells enriched from blood (not recorded which). This clonotype was sampled from a young man who had recovered from COVID-19. The chain has TRBV9 and TRBJ1-6; D is unresolved. CDR3 amino acids: CASSVNNMNSPLHF. In nucleotides, the CDR3 is TGTGCCAGCAGCGTAAATAATATGAATTCACCCCTCCACTTT.